Shown below are 32 T cell receptor beta chains from a single sample sequenced in a study of memory B cells and T cells in multiple sclerosis. Separate sequencing covered autoproliferating (CFSE-dim) and non-proliferating (CFSE-high) T cells from stimulus-free culture. Roughly 5.2x10^7 CFSE-labeled PBMCs were cultured 6 to 7 days unstimulated, then replicate wells were pooled. These receptors have no identified antigens. The method was immunoSEQ multiplex PCR; TCRdb's version includes in-frame clones alone and lacks a portion of them. This repertoire shows approximately 47,000 clones, roughly four fifths found once; its top ten account for 1% to 1.3%. The sample comprised PBMCs from blood kept in culture. Receptor source: a human donor with multiple sclerosis.

The chain employs TRBV4-1 and TRBJ2-1; D gene ambiguous. The CDR3 contains 16 residues. V was shortened by 5 bases and J by 0 bases, with 14 bases between the two germline ends. The V gene's germline CDR1 is MGHRA and CDR2 YSYEKL. The CDR3 DNA follows: TGCGCCAGCAGCATCTCTCTCGAGAGCTCCTACAATGAGCAGTTCTTC. It is translated as CASSISLESSYNEQFF.

The chain is built from TRBV11-2 and TRBJ2-7, with 7 bases that match TRBD1. The CDR3 consists of 16 residues. Trimming took 5 bases from V and 0 from J; bases not matched to a gene: 10. Germline CDR1 and CDR2: SGHAT and FQNNGV. The CDR3 region is CASSTGTDPVSYEQYF. CDR3 in DNA: TGTGCCAGCAGCACCGGGACAGACCCTGTCTCCTACGAGCAGTACTTC.

This clone was counted only a few times. The chain couples TRBV10-3 to TRBJ2-7, with 8 bases matching TRBD1. The CDR3 has 16 residues. Germline V gene sequence: CDR1 ENHRY, CDR2 SYGVKD. Trimming removed 3 bases from V and 2 bases from J; junction bases left unmatched: 9. The CDR3: CAISDPGQGGAYEQYF. CDR3 nucleotides: TGTGCCATCAGTGACCCCGGACAGGGTGGTGCCTACGAGCAGTACTTC.

The rearrangement uses TRBV5-1 and TRBJ1-2; 7 bases are shared with TRBD1. Trimming took 4 bases from V and 2 from J; bases not matched to a gene: 2. The CDR3 runs to 13 residues. Germline V gene lookup returns CDR1 SGHRS and CDR2 YFSETQ. In nucleotides, the CDR3 is TGCGCCAGCAGCGCACAGGGGAACTATGGCTACACCTTC. This gives the protein CASSAQGNYGYTF.

The V gene is TRBV7-3, the J gene TRBJ1-3, with D possibly matching TRBD1 (6 bases). V lost 2 bases and J lost 8, with 10 bases in between. The CDR3 contains 13 residues. Germline CDR1 and CDR2: SGHTA and FQGTGA. In nucleotides, the CDR3 is TGTGCCAGCAGCTTATCCGAGGGGGACACCATATATTTT. Amino acid sequence: CASSLSEGDTIYF.

The chain has TRBV6-1 and TRBJ1-5; D gene uncertain. Germline V gene sequence: CDR1 MNHNS, CDR2 SASEGT. The CDR3 has 13 amino acids. V gave up 8 bases and J gave up 5 bases, with 13 bases separating them. CDR3 DNA sequence: TGTGCCAGCCAACTCAGGCCCGATCAGCCCCAGCATTTT. Protein: CASQLRPDQPQHF.

The V gene is TRBV6-5, the J gene TRBJ1-5; D gene uncertain. V was cut by 5 bases and J by 14 bases, with 16 bases left in between. The CDR3 totals 12 residues. The germline gives CDR1 MNHEY, CDR2 SVGAGI. CDR3 loop: CASSELDLLKHF. DNA for the CDR3: TGTGCCAGCAGTGAACTAGACCTCCTCAAGCATTTT.

The chain combines TRBV6-5 with TRBJ2-7; TRBD1 might be the D (5 bases). V was cut by 9 bases and J by 3 bases, with 18 bases left in between. This CDR3 spans 14 amino acids. The germline gives CDR1 MNHEY, CDR2 SVGAGI. DNA for the CDR3: TGTGCCAGTGCTCAGGGTACCCCTCACTACGAGCAGTACTTC. It encodes CASAQGTPHYEQYF.

The chain is built from TRBV19 and TRBJ2-1; 9 nucleotides line up with TRBD2. After removal of 6 bases from V and 4 bases from J, the junction contained 7 bases not matched to a gene. There are 15 residues in the CDR3. CDR1 and CDR2 from the germline V gene are LNHDA and SQIVND (reference sequence). Written as DNA, the CDR3 is TGTGCCAGTAGACACCAAAGCGGGGGGTACAATGAGCAGTTCTTC. As protein: CASRHQSGGYNEQFF. Together with reference TRBV19 and TRBJ2-1, the CDR3 gives the full variable domain: DGGITQSPKYLFRKEGQNVTLSCEQNLNHDAMYWYRQDPGQGLRLIYYSQIVNDFQKGDIAEGYSVSREKKESFPLTVTSAQKNPTAFYLCASRHQSGGYNEQFFGPGTRLTVL.

This chain links TRBV7-9 with TRBJ2-5, with a tentative D call TRBD1 (5 bases). V lost 5 bases and J lost 1, with 14 bases in between. Germline V gene lookup returns CDR1 SEHNR and CDR2 FQNEAQ (reference sequence). This CDR3 region has 15 residues. CDR3 bases: TGTGCCAGCAGCCCCATGCAGGGCTTCCAAGAGACCCAGTACTTC. This gives the protein CASSPMQGFQETQYF.

This clone turned up a few times. V usage is TRBV7-9 and J usage is TRBJ1-2, with a weak D call TRBD1 (6 bases). The length of the CDR3 is 12 residues. V lost 1 base and J 8 bases, leaving 8 bases between the germline ends. Per the germline V gene, CDR1 is SEHNR and CDR2 is FQNEAQ (reference sequence). The CDR3 nucleotides read TGTGCCAGCAGCTTAGAGGGGGGCGGCTACACCTTC. It yields the protein CASSLEGGGYTF.

V usage is TRBV6-1 and J usage is TRBJ1-5, with TRBD1 identical over 8 bases. Trimming removed 8 bases from V and 8 bases from J; junction bases left unmatched: 5. CDR3 length: 12 amino acids. CDR1 MNHNS and CDR2 SASEGT come from the germline V gene. The CDR3 coding sequence is TGTGCCAGCCATGACAGGGGTGAGCCCCAGCATTTT. It yields the protein CASHDRGEPQHF.

The sample holds one count of this clone. This chain uses TRBV6-5 with TRBJ1-4; D possibly corresponds to TRBD1 (5 bases). This CDR3 is built from 15 residues. The V gene's germline CDR1 is MNHEY and CDR2 SVGAGI. The V end was cut by 5 bases, the J end by 7 bases, with 17 bases between. The CDR3 bases are TGTGCCAGCAGTCCGGGGGGGGGTATGGGTGAAAAACTGTTTTTT. Translating gives CASSPGGGMGEKLFF.

The V and J genes are TRBV13 and TRBJ2-7, with 8 nucleotides matching TRBD1. Germline CDR1 and CDR2: PRHDT and FYEKMQ (reference sequence). V lost 5 bases, J lost 1 base, and 7 bases stayed unmatched. This CDR3 region has 15 residues. The CDR3 coding sequence is TGTGCCAGCAGCCGAACAGGGGGAGCATCCTACGAGCAGTACTTC. It encodes CASSRTGGASYEQYF.

This sequence joins TRBV4-2 and TRBJ1-1; TRBD1 agrees at 9 bases. Germline lookup yields CDR1 LGHNA and CDR2 YNFKEQ. The length of the CDR3 is 16 residues. V was pared by 1 base and J by 5 bases, with 8 bases of the junction left unmatched. DNA of the CDR3: TGTGCCAGCAGCCAAGGGACAGGGGACCGAAGAACTGAAGCTTTCTTT. It specifies CASSQGTGDRRTEAFF.

The J gene is TRBJ2-2, the V gene TRBV2, with 9 bases fitting TRBD1. CDR3 length equals 14 residues. CDR1 and CDR2 from the germline V gene are SNHLY and FYNNEI. The V segment lost 6 bases and the J segment 8 bases; nucleotides outside the gene matches: 7. Here the CDR3 reads CASRTGGREGELFF. The CDR3 DNA is TGTGCCAGCAGGACAGGGGGACGGGAGGGGGAGCTGTTTTTT.

The J gene is TRBJ2-3, the V gene TRBV7-8; possibly TRBD1 for D (5 bases). Germline-derived CDR1 and CDR2 are SGHVS and FQNEAQ. This CDR3 is built from 13 residues. Trimming shortened V by 1 base and J by 8 bases, and 10 bases separated the two germline ends. The CDR3 loop reads CASSLDPQGTQYF. CDR3 coding DNA: TGTGCCAGCAGCTTAGACCCTCAGGGTACGCAGTATTTT.

The CDR3 loop reads CASSVGTSQSTDTQYF. The CDR3 coding sequence is TGTGCCAGCAGCGTCGGGACTAGCCAAAGCACAGATACGCAGTATTTT. V usage is TRBV9 and J usage is TRBJ2-3; 9 nucleotides agree with TRBD2. From germline, CDR1 is SGDLS and CDR2 YYNGEE. The J segment lost 0 bases and the V segment lost 2 bases, leaving 4 bases of the junction unmatched. This CDR3 spans 16 amino acids.

The chain has TRBV9 and TRBJ1-4; TRBD1 is a possible D gene (5 bases). CDR1 and CDR2 from the germline V gene are SGDLS and YYNGEE. The CDR3 totals 14 residues. Trimming took 3 bases from V and 4 from J, leaving 10 bases between them. The CDR3 spells CASSGDGDNEKLFF. The CDR3 bases are TGTGCCAGCAGCGGGGACGGCGATAATGAAAAACTGTTTTTT.

This clone occurred a few times. This chain joins TRBV5-1 and TRBJ2-2, with 8 nucleotides matching TRBD1. V lost 4 bases to trimming and J lost 6 bases; unmatched junction nucleotides: 8. The CDR3 is made up of 15 amino acids. Germline V CDR1 and CDR2: SGHRS, YFSETQ. The CDR3, as DNA: TGCGCCAGCAGCCAAGTAACAGGGGGTGCCGGGGAGCTGTTTTTT. Its translation: CASSQVTGGAGELFF. Filled out from reference TRBV5-1 and TRBJ2-2, the complete variable domain reads KAGVTQTPRYLIKTRGQQVTLSCSPISGHRSVSWYQQTPGQGLQFLFEYFSETQRNKGNFPGRFSGRQFSNSRSEMNVSTLELGDSALYLCASSQVTGGAGELFFGEGSRLTVL.

The chain uses TRBV9 and TRBJ2-5; D not certain. The CDR3 is made up of 15 amino acids. Germline V gives CDR1 SGDLS, CDR2 YYNGEE. The V end was cut by 3 bases, the J end by 2 bases, with 14 bases between. Here the CDR3 reads CASSDNRAIQETQYF. DNA for the CDR3: TGTGCCAGCAGCGACAACCGGGCAATACAAGAGACCCAGTACTTC.

The genes are TRBV5-4 and TRBJ1-2, with D hard to call. The CDR3 runs 14 residues. Trimming removed 2 bases at V and 4 bases at J, with 12 bases between. Germline CDR1 SGHNT, CDR2 YYREEE (reference sequence). CDR3 DNA sequence: TGTGCCAGCAGCTTTGCGGCTTTCACCTATGGCTACACCTTC. Its translation: CASSFAAFTYGYTF.

V and J are TRBV11-2 and TRBJ1-4; TRBD1 aligns across 7 bases. The germline V gene has CDR1 SGHAT and CDR2 FQNNGV. This CDR3 has 18 residues. V was clipped by 8 bases and J by 5 bases; unmatched bases: 20. The DNA of the CDR3 is TGTGCCAGCCGACGGGAGGGGGCCCTAGTAACCGAAAATGAAAAACTGTTTTTT. Translated, it gives CASRREGALVTENEKLFF.

The gene calls are TRBV5-1 and TRBJ1-2; no reliable D call. Germline V gives CDR1 SGHRS, CDR2 YFSETQ. Trimming pared 0 bases from V and 3 bases from J, leaving 9 bases between. The CDR3 sequence is 14 residues long. Written as DNA, the CDR3 is TGCGCCAGCAGCTTGGAAGAGGGCCACTATGGCTACACCTTC. Translation gives CASSLEEGHYGYTF.

This chain uses TRBV4-2 with TRBJ2-7, with unresolved D. This CDR3 comprises 15 residues. Germline-derived CDR1 and CDR2 are LGHNA and YNFKEQ. Between the trimmed V and J ends, which lost 0 bases and 2 bases, there was a span of 11 bases. CDR3: CASSQDLSRPYEQYF. Written as DNA, the CDR3 is TGTGCCAGCAGCCAAGATTTGAGCAGGCCCTACGAGCAGTACTTC.

This clone was found once. The chain carries TRBV7-2 and TRBJ1-5; D not certain. CDR3 size: 13 residues. Germline values: CDR1 SGHTA, CDR2 FQGNSA. V lost 1 base to trimming and J lost 1 base, with 2 bases between them. The CDR3 loop is CASSLDSNQPQHF. Written as DNA, the CDR3 is TGTGCCAGCAGCTTAGACAGCAATCAGCCCCAGCATTTT.

This chain joins TRBV19 and TRBJ1-5; 8 bases are a match to TRBD1. The CDR3 consists of 17 residues. Germline-derived CDR1 and CDR2 are LNHDA and SQIVND (reference sequence). Trimming at V came to 8 bases and at J to 5 bases, leaving 17 bases not matched to a gene. CDR3 protein: CASPGGQGPCRDQPQHF. DNA of the CDR3: TGTGCCAGTCCGGGAGGACAGGGACCCTGTAGGGATCAGCCCCAGCATTTT.

This clone was counted between two and nine times. The chain is built from TRBV28 and TRBJ1-2; D possibly corresponds to TRBD1 (5 bases). V shed 7 bases and J shed 5 bases, with 17 bases lying between them. The CDR3 is made up of 14 amino acids. The V gene's germline CDR1 is MDHEN and CDR2 SYDVKM. The CDR3, as DNA: TGTGCCAGCACCATGGGGGACGGCCTATATGGCTACACCTTC. Its translation is CASTMGDGLYGYTF.

The rearrangement links TRBV30 to TRBJ1-1, with D uncertain. Trimming took 0 bases from V and 3 from J, leaving 8 bases between them. The CDR3 extends over 13 amino acids. Looked up from germline, CDR1 is GTSNPN and CDR2 is SVGIG (reference sequence). CDR3 in amino acids: CAWSVEGHTEAFF. Written as DNA, the CDR3 is TGTGCCTGGAGTGTAGAAGGGCACACTGAAGCTTTCTTT. Full variable domain (rest looked up from reference TRBV30 and TRBJ1-1): SQTIHQWPATLVQPVGSPLSLECTVEGTSNPNLYWYRQAAGRGLQLLFYSVGIGQISSEVPQNLSASRPQDRQFILSSKKLLLSDSGFYLCAWSVEGHTEAFFGQGTRLTVV.

The chain couples TRBV2 to TRBJ1-4; TRBD1 might be the D (6 bases). Between the trimmed V and J ends, which lost 6 bases and 9 bases, there was a span of 14 bases. This CDR3 is built from 13 residues. Germline V CDR1 and CDR2: SNHLY, FYNNEI. CDR3 sequence (DNA): TGTGCCAGCAGACCTCTGGACAGCCAAAAACTGTTTTTT. Amino acid sequence: CASRPLDSQKLFF.

V usage is TRBV5-6 and J usage is TRBJ1-2; 9 bases match TRBD1. Per germline, CDR1 SGHDT and CDR2 YYEEEE. J was trimmed by 5 bases and V by 1 base; bases with no gene match: 6. This CDR3 contains 15 residues. CDR3 protein: CASSLLGTGSYGYTF. The CDR3 bases are TGTGCCAGCAGCTTGTTAGGGACAGGGTCTTATGGCTACACCTTC.

The chain carries TRBV11-3 and TRBJ1-1, with D possibly being TRBD1 (5 bases). There are 14 residues in the CDR3. Germline CDR1 reads SGHNT; CDR2 reads YENEEA. V was pared by 0 bases and J by 3 bases, with 8 bases between. CDR3: CASSLEGTDTEAFF. Here the CDR3 DNA reads TGTGCCAGCAGCTTAGAGGGGACGGACACTGAAGCTTTCTTT.